The 30 T cell receptor beta chains in this list originate from one sample, sequenced in a study of T cell responses to AZD1222 COVID-19 vaccine. Repertoires were generated with immunoSEQ multiplex PCR, while TCRdb's copy carries only in-frame clones and drops some. Here the sample spans approximately 83,000 clones, 85% to 95% being singletons. This material consisted of peripheral blood, taken on day 0 of MenACWY control vaccination. These receptors were taken from an adult in good health.

The chain combines TRBV19 with TRBJ1-4; D ambiguous. Germline CDR1 reads LNHDA; CDR2 reads SQIVND (reference sequence). The CDR3 is made up of 15 amino acids. The germline V and J ends were trimmed by 7 bases and 8 bases, with 20 bases remaining between them. CDR3 loop: CASTTGGPRREKLFF. Written as DNA, the CDR3 is TGTGCCAGTACCACGGGAGGCCCTAGGAGGGAAAAACTGTTTTTT.

The chain recombines TRBV7-9 with TRBJ2-7; D not certain. V was clipped by 5 bases and J by 6 bases, with 17 bases between them. The germline gives CDR1 SEHNR, CDR2 FQNEAQ (reference sequence). The CDR3 totals 14 residues. The CDR3 sequence is CASSPLGPVREQYF. DNA for the CDR3: TGTGCCAGCAGCCCCTTAGGGCCAGTTCGCGAGCAGTACTTC. Drawing the rest from reference TRBV7-9 and TRBJ2-7, the complete variable domain is DTGVSQNPRHKITKRGQNVTFRCDPISEHNRLYWYRQTLGQGPEFLTYFQNEAQLEKSRLLSDRFSAERPKGSFSTLEIQRTEQGDSAMYLCASSPLGPVREQYFGPGTRLTVT.

The CDR3 reads CASTGDTEAFF. The CDR3 nucleotides are TGCGCCAGCACGGGGGACACTGAAGCTTTCTTT. The chain is built from TRBV5-1 and TRBJ1-1; D possibly corresponds to TRBD1 (5 bases). The CDR3 extends over 11 amino acids. CDR1 and CDR2 (germline): SGHRS, YFSETQ. Trimming pared 6 bases from V and 3 bases from J, leaving 6 bases between.

V is TRBV2 and J is TRBJ2-1; 7 nucleotides align to TRBD2. The germline V gene has CDR1 SNHLY and CDR2 FYNNEI. The CDR3 is made up of 14 amino acids. The V gene end was trimmed by 8 bases and the J gene end by 0 bases; junction bases not matched to a gene: 4. This chain's CDR3 is CASGLAASYNEQFF. The CDR3 bases are TGTGCCAGCGGCCTAGCGGCCTCCTACAATGAGCAGTTCTTC.

The chain links TRBV9 to TRBJ2-1; perhaps TRBD2 as D (5 bases). CDR1 and CDR2 (germline): SGDLS, YYNGEE. Trimming left V 0 bases short and J 7 bases short, with 5 bases between. The CDR3 sequence is 12 residues long. Here the CDR3 reads CASSVAGNEQFF. CDR3 sequence (DNA): TGTGCCAGCAGCGTAGCGGGGAATGAGCAGTTCTTC.

This clone was recorded once. The chain couples TRBV30 to TRBJ2-5, with 12 bases that match TRBD1. The CDR3 has 14 residues. Looked up from germline, CDR1 is GTSNPN and CDR2 is SVGIG (reference sequence). V was clipped by 5 bases and J by 3 bases; unmatched bases: 4. The CDR3 coding sequence is TGTGCCTGGGCCGGGACAGGGGGCAAAGAGACCCAGTACTTC. This translates into CAWAGTGGKETQYF.

The chain recombines TRBV29-1 with TRBJ2-7, with D hard to call. The V gene's germline CDR1 is SQVTM and CDR2 ANQGSEA. Trimming pared 4 bases from V and 2 bases from J, leaving 12 bases between. There are 13 residues in the CDR3. The CDR3 region has the DNA TGCAGCGTTGTAGAACAGAATGCCTACGAGCAGTACTTC. Residues: CSVVEQNAYEQYF.

This clone has just a few counts. V usage is TRBV4-1 and J usage is TRBJ1-2; TRBD1 is a possible D gene (5 bases). The V end was cut by 1 base, the J end by 10 bases, with 7 bases between. CDR3 size: 11 residues. Germline V gene data show CDR1 as MGHRA and CDR2 as YSYEKL. CDR3 in amino acids: CASSQGQNYTF. The CDR3 DNA is TGCGCCAGCAGCCAAGGACAGAACTACACCTTC.

V usage is TRBV19 and J usage is TRBJ2-2, with TRBD2 as a possible D gene (6 bases). Trimming shortened V by 2 bases and J by 5 bases, and 18 bases separated the two germline ends. The CDR3 contains 17 residues. Germline V gene lookup returns CDR1 LNHDA and CDR2 SQIVND (reference sequence). The CDR3 here is CASSIRGQGGRTGELFF. The CDR3 DNA sequence: TGTGCCAGTAGTATACGCGGGCAGGGAGGCAGGACCGGGGAGCTGTTTTTT.

Comment on this clone: At one end the junction does not follow the germline gene, possibly because of a read error. This chain connects TRBV4-1 to TRBJ1-4; TRBD1 matches 7 bases. This CDR3 spans 16 amino acids. CDR1 and CDR2 from the germline V gene are MGHRA and YSYEKL. The CDR3 coding sequence is TGCGCCAGCAGCTCTATAGGGACAGTAGGTACCGAAAAGCTGTTTTTT. Translated, it gives CASSSIGTVGTEKLFF.

This clone was seen a single time. This sequence joins TRBV7-2 and TRBJ2-7; 9 nucleotides line up with TRBD1. There are 15 residues in the CDR3. J was trimmed by 0 bases and V by 4 bases; bases with no gene match: 4. From germline, CDR1 is SGHTA and CDR2 FQGNSA. This CDR3 reads CASSSEQGASYEQYF. In DNA form, the CDR3 reads TGTGCCAGCAGCTCCGAACAGGGGGCCTCCTACGAGCAGTACTTC.

This clone was picked up a small number of times. The V call is TRBV12-3 or TRBV12-4, the J call TRBJ2-7; D gene ambiguous. The V gene lost 3 bases and the J gene lost 3 bases, with 6 bases spanning the gap. CDR3 length: 12 amino acids. For the CDR3, the DNA is TGTGCCAGCAGTTTCCGAGGCTACGAGCAGTACTTC. Encoded protein: CASSFRGYEQYF.

The chain joins TRBV19 to TRBJ2-5; the match to TRBD1 covers 7 bases. This CDR3 has 15 amino acids. The ends lost 0 bases at V and 2 bases at J; junction bases unmatched: 3. Germline V lookup: CDR1 LNHDA, CDR2 SQIVND (reference sequence). The CDR3 DNA reads as TGTGCCAGTAGTATAGAGGGCAGGGGGCAAGAGACCCAGTACTTC. Amino acids: CASSIEGRGQETQYF.

The chain employs TRBV3-1 (or the pseudogene TRBV3-2) and TRBJ2-1; perhaps TRBD2 as D (6 bases). CDR1 is LGHDT and CDR2 is YNNKEL in the germline V gene (reference sequence). The germline V and J ends were trimmed by 4 bases and 9 bases, with 16 bases remaining between them. The CDR3 loop spans 14 amino acids. Here the CDR3 reads CASSPGLRGGEQFF. The CDR3 coding sequence is TGTGCCAGCAGCCCGGGACTCCGGGGCGGTGAGCAGTTCTTC.

The V gene is TRBV7-9, the J gene TRBJ1-2, with D perhaps matching TRBD1 (5 bases). V was trimmed by 2 bases and J by 8 bases, leaving 12 bases between them. The germline gives CDR1 SEHNR, CDR2 FQNEAQ (reference sequence). The CDR3 runs to 13 residues. The CDR3 DNA reads as TGTGCCAGCAGCTTAAACCAGGGAGAGGGCTACACCTTC. Its translation is CASSLNQGEGYTF. The full variable domain, in which reference TRBV7-9 and TRBJ1-2 provide the parts outside the CDR3, is DTGVSQNPRHKITKRGQNVTFRCDPISEHNRLYWYRQTLGQGPEFLTYFQNEAQLEKSRLLSDRFSAERPKGSFSTLEIQRTEQGDSAMYLCASSLNQGEGYTFGSGTRLTVV.

V and J are TRBV18 and TRBJ2-1; a possible D gene is TRBD1 (5 bases). The CDR3 contains 12 residues. V lost 3 bases to trimming and J lost 15 bases, with 15 bases between them. Germline V gene data show CDR1 as KGHSH and CDR2 as LQKENI. The CDR3 is CASSPDSLRLFF. In DNA form, the CDR3 reads TGTGCCAGCTCACCCGACAGTCTACGCTTGTTCTTC.

This chain joins TRBV9 and TRBJ2-2; TRBD2 matches 8 bases. This CDR3 region has 17 residues. Germline V gene data show CDR1 as SGDLS and CDR2 as YYNGEE. V gave up 4 bases and J gave up 4 bases; unmatched junction bases: 12. The CDR3 bases are TGTGCCAGCAGCCCGACCCAGCTAGCGGGTGGCACCGGGGAGCTGTTTTTT. This translates into CASSPTQLAGGTGELFF.

This rearrangement joins TRBV29-1 to TRBJ2-7; no reliable D call. V lost 5 bases to trimming and J lost 5 bases, with 13 bases between them. This CDR3 is built from 12 residues. Germline CDR1 and CDR2: SQVTM and ANQGSEA. The CDR3 DNA reads TGCAGCGTTAGGACGGGCCGGCACGAGCAGTACTTC. Its protein is CSVRTGRHEQYF.

This chain joins TRBV27 and TRBJ2-1; 7 bases are shared with TRBD1. Per the germline V gene, CDR1 is MNHEY and CDR2 is SMNVEV (reference sequence). There are 16 residues in the CDR3. The J segment lost 8 bases and the V segment lost 0 bases, leaving 10 bases of the junction unmatched. This chain's CDR3 is CASSLSVTGLRDEQFF. CDR3 nucleotide sequence: TGTGCCAGCAGTTTATCGGTGACAGGGCTCCGAGATGAGCAGTTCTTC.

V is TRBV27 and J is TRBJ1-4, with D hard to call. From germline, CDR1 is MNHEY and CDR2 SMNVEV (reference sequence). CDR3 size: 14 residues. Trimming pared 4 bases from V and 8 bases from J, leaving 14 bases between. CDR3 DNA sequence: TGTGCCAGCAGTTACGGAGTCGCTAGGGAAAAACTGTTTTTT. Its protein product is CASSYGVAREKLFF.

The J gene is TRBJ1-2, the V gene TRBV25-1; D is uncertain. This CDR3 spans 13 amino acids. CDR1 MGHDK and CDR2 SYGVNS come from the germline V gene. V lost 5 bases, J lost 1 base, and 8 bases lay in between. The DNA of the CDR3 is TGTGCCAGCAGTCCCCCGCTTAACTATGGCTACACCTTC. Its translation: CASSPPLNYGYTF.

The chain employs TRBV5-1 and TRBJ1-4, with 9 bases that match TRBD1. Germline CDR1 is SGHRS and CDR2 is YFSETQ. Germline trimming cut 0 bases from V and 8 bases from J; bases unmatched to any gene: 5. The CDR3 is 15 amino acids. The CDR3, as DNA: TGCGCCAGCAGCTTGGAAGGACAGGGGTGGGAAAAACTGTTTTTT. Amino acids: CASSLEGQGWEKLFF.

V gene TRBV27 combines with J gene TRBJ2-5; 8 nucleotides match TRBD2. Germline loops: CDR1 MNHEY, CDR2 SMNVEV (reference sequence). V was pared by 10 bases and J by 4 bases, with 8 bases of the junction left unmatched. The CDR3 runs 13 residues. For the CDR3, the DNA is TGTGCCACCCGGGCGGGAGGTGGAGAGACCCAGTACTTC. Residues: CATRAGGGETQYF.

This clone was observed once. V usage is TRBV30 and J usage is TRBJ1-3, with TRBD1 identical over 9 bases. Germline V CDR1 and CDR2: GTSNPN, SVGIG (reference sequence). CDR3 size: 15 residues. J was trimmed by 4 bases and V by 5 bases; bases with no gene match: 9. In DNA form, the CDR3 reads TGTGCCTGGGGGGCCGGGACAGGGTTCGGAAACACCATATATTTT. Translating it yields CAWGAGTGFGNTIYF.

This chain connects TRBV3-1 (or the pseudogene TRBV3-2) to TRBJ2-1; D is undetermined. Trimming removed 2 bases from V and 7 bases from J, with 9 bases in between. Germline V gene sequence: CDR1 LGHDT, CDR2 YNNKEL (reference sequence). This CDR3 has 13 amino acids. The CDR3 spells CASSQMSHNEQFF. As DNA, the CDR3 is TGTGCCAGCAGCCAAATGTCCCATAATGAGCAGTTCTTC.

The chain carries TRBV7-2 and TRBJ1-2, with 7 nucleotides matching TRBD1. Germline lookup yields CDR1 SGHTA and CDR2 FQGNSA. The V segment lost 7 bases and the J segment 2 bases; nucleotides outside the gene matches: 10. The CDR3 loop spans 15 amino acids. CDR3 nucleotide sequence: TGTGCCAGCACCTCTAGCGGACAGGCAAACTATGGCTACACCTTC. Encoded protein: CASTSSGQANYGYTF. Using reference TRBV7-2 and TRBJ1-2 for the parts outside the CDR3, the full variable domain is GAGVSQSPSNKVTEKGKDVELRCDPISGHTALYWYRQSLGQGLEFLIYFQGNSAPDKSGLPSDRFSAERTGGSVSTLTIQRTQQEDSAVYLCASTSSGQANYGYTFGSGTRLTVV.

In this sample, this clone turned up a few times. V usage is TRBV6-1 and J usage is TRBJ1-5, with D hard to call. V lost 2 bases and J lost 2, with 19 bases in between. CDR1 MNHNS and CDR2 SASEGT come from the germline V gene. CDR3 length: 18 amino acids. The CDR3 bases are TGTGCCAGCAGTGAAAGGATGGTTGGGAGGTCGGGCAATCAGCCCCAGCATTTT. Translated, it gives CASSERMVGRSGNQPQHF.

The chain uses TRBV27 and TRBJ1-1; perhaps TRBD1 as D (6 bases). Trimming took off 8 bases at V and 9 bases at J, with 19 bases between the two ends. The CDR3 sequence is 13 residues long. Germline CDR1 reads MNHEY; CDR2 reads SMNVEV (reference sequence). The CDR3 DNA is TGTGCCAGCGGATTAATACAACAGGGCAAAGCTTTCTTT. This translates into CASGLIQQGKAFF.

The J gene is TRBJ1-2, the V gene TRBV12-3 or TRBV12-4, with D uncertain. The CDR3 sequence is 12 residues long. Trimming removed 3 bases from V and 4 bases from J, with 6 bases in between. The CDR3 bases are TGTGCCAGCAGTTTTTCGAGCTATGGCTACACCTTC. This codes for CASSFSSYGYTF.

This clone was counted a few times. V gene TRBV14 combines with J gene TRBJ1-6; D gene uncertain. V was pared by 4 bases and J by 0 bases, with 7 bases between. The CDR3 is made up of 15 amino acids. Germline V CDR1 and CDR2: SGHDN, FVKESK. CDR3 bases: TGTGCCAGCAGCCCTCGGAGCTCCTATAATTCACCCCTCCACTTT. Encoded protein: CASSPRSSYNSPLHF.